One T cell receptor (beta chain) is described in this entry. Its antigen remains unidentified. One entry per CDR3 protein, called by TCRdb with MiXCR from the RACE reads. The table includes approximately 320,000 distinct CDR3 sequences, 4.5% to 7% detected once. Time point in this sample: pre-sensitization, week 0. Stated treatment: therapeutic diphenylcyclopropenone sensitization with weekly scalp DPC. Germline V CDR1 and CDR2: SGHDT, YYEEEE. J was trimmed by 9 bases and V by 3 bases; bases with no gene match: 13. This CDR3 is 16 amino acids long. The entry originates in a study of human T cells and chemical hapten exposure. Turning to the study itself: Patients, a majority of them female, were diagnosed with alopecia areata, totalis or universalis. Overall study findings and caveats: Counts of expanded TCRs at PT1 were positively correlated with patch test score.

The chain combines TRBV5-6 with TRBJ2-5; 11 nucleotides align to TRBD2. Sample: whole blood, taken in connection with sensitization to the hapten diphenylcyclopropenone (DPC). This receptor was identified in a woman in her late teens or twenties with alopecia areata. Some clones in this sample may be carry-over from other donors' samples. CDR3 region: CASSYETSGAGGAQYF. The CDR3 DNA is TGTGCCAGCAGCTACGAGACTAGCGGGGCTGGGGGGGCCCAGTACTTC.